The rows below give T cell receptor beta chains drawn from one sample of a study of T cells after yellow fever vaccination. TCRdb redid the calling of the 5' RACE reads with MiXCR, one entry per CDR3 protein. The sample shows about 360,000 distinct CDR3 sequences, roughly 6.1% of them seen only once. The sequencing here drew on PBMCs, taken 5 days after the yellow fever booster vaccination. These receptors originate from a man aged 25-45 years who received the YFV17D yellow fever vaccine. The CDR3 runs from the conserved cysteine through the conserved F or W. Clone sizes are given selectively: once, few, many, or a class where the clone is expanded.

TRBV20-1	TRBJ2-3	few	CSATGPDTDTQYF
TRBV12-3/TRBV12-4	TRBJ2-7	-	CASSSTEYFSYEQYF
TRBV15	TRBJ2-3	many	CATSRIAGGVSSTDTQYF
TRBV6-5	TRBJ2-1	few	CASSYSRSGRGYGNEQFF
TRBV20-1	TRBJ2-4	few	CSANSVQGGDIQYF
TRBV24-1	TRBJ2-3	-	CATSDLSRTGEDTQYF
TRBV5-6	TRBJ2-1	-	CASSVGTSYEQFF
TRBV5-1	TRBJ2-1	many	CASRRDREYNEQFF
TRBV3-1	TRBJ2-6	few	CASSPGRISGANVLTF
TRBV20-1	TRBJ1-4	few	CSAWRSEGEKLFF